This T cell receptor (beta chain) emerged from a study of shared clonotypes between healthy human individuals. Overall study: There were three CD4 naive, three CD4 memory, two CD8 naive and one CD8 memory plates per donor. Findings and limits, study-wide: Shared across several donors were 5% to 6% of the naive CD4 clonotypes. The low donor count limited represented genetic and exposure-history diversity.

Naive CD8 cells comprised CD45RO-negative, CCR7-positively selected cells, excluding terminally differentiated effector memory CD45RA+ cells. Trimming removed 6 bases at V and 6 bases at J, with 19 bases between. CDR3 length equals 14 residues. From germline, CDR1 is SGDLS and CDR2 YYNGEE. About this clone: Its antigen remains unknown.

The method was immunoSEQ multiplex PCR; TCRdb's version includes in-frame clones alone and lacks a portion of them. The sample includes some 600,000 clones, around 96% of them seen just once. The sample comprised naive CD8+ T cells sorted from blood. The receptor was derived from a woman in her twenties or thirties in good health. V usage is TRBV9 and J usage is TRBJ2-7; D could derive from TRBD1 or TRBD2 (5 bases each). The CDR3 spells CASTRGGEGLEQYF. Here the CDR3 DNA reads TGTGCCAGCACACGGGGCGGCGAGGGTCTCGAGCAGTACTTC.